These 3 T cell receptor beta chains came from one sample sequenced in a study of blood T cell repertoires in COVID-19. Some clones are missing from TCRdb's copy, which holds only in-frame ones; the method was immunoSEQ multiplex PCR. The sample has 100,000 to 150,000 clones; 80% to 90% are singletons. Material: PBMCs or T cells enriched from blood (not recorded which). These receptors all stem from a woman aged 50 to 65 who had recovered from COVID-19.

V gene TRBV5-5 combines with J gene TRBJ1-5; 9 positions agree with TRBD1. Trimming cost V 3 bases and J 6 bases; bases outside gene matches: 10. The CDR3 runs to 16 residues. Germline V gives CDR1 SGHKS, CDR2 YYEKEE (reference sequence). The CDR3 is CASSSTGTGFFQPQHF. The CDR3 DNA is TGTGCCAGCAGCTCCACCGGGACAGGGTTTTTTCAGCCCCAGCATTTT.

The chain joins TRBV27 to TRBJ1-2; 8 bases map to TRBD1. V shed 5 bases and J 8 bases; nucleotides not matched to a gene: 4. Germline CDR1 and CDR2: MNHEY and SMNVEV (reference sequence). This CDR3 is 12 amino acids long. The CDR3 spells CASSLTGDGYTF. The CDR3 coding sequence is TGTGCCAGCAGTCTGACAGGGGACGGCTACACCTTC.

The chain couples TRBV5-3 to TRBJ2-5, with 12 bases aligning to TRBD2. TRBV5-3 carries the ORF label, with uncertain function. V was clipped by 3 bases and J by 5 bases; unmatched bases: 5. This CDR3 comprises 15 residues. The DNA of the CDR3 is TGTGCCAGAAGCTCAACCGGGACTAGCGGGGAGACCCAGTACTTC. Its protein product is CARSSTGTSGETQYF.